This TCR beta chain was obtained from a study of CD8 T cells in ankylosing spondylitis. V lost 8 bases to trimming and J lost 2 bases, with 17 bases between them. CDR3 length: 15 amino acids. A single record per CDR3 protein comes from TCRdb applying MiXCR to the 5' RACE reads. Seen here are 220,000 or so distinct CDR3 sequences, about a sixth observed once, and the top ten hold roughly 46%. This clonotype was picked up a small number of times. The target antigen is unknown. Study results and caveats: Reportedly, matched ankylosing spondylitis synovial fluid was significantly enriched for disease-linked clones. Ankylosing spondylitis blood appeared to carry a characteristic TCR beta motif of roughly eight highly homologous variants.

The V gene is TRBV12-3 or TRBV12-4, the J gene TRBJ2-3; D gene ambiguous. This sequence was found in a male donor with ankylosing spondylitis. The material sequenced was blood, either unsorted or a sorted T cell fraction (not recorded which). The CDR3 DNA reads TGTGCCAGCTCATCAACCGGGCTCCCCACAGATACGCAGTATTTT. Translation: CASSSTGLPTDTQYF.